The table lists the clone carrying this T cell receptor (beta chain) with a few counts. This record comes from a study of cytomegalovirus exposure and HLA in healthy donors. The PCR employed 60 Vbeta primers together with 13 Jbeta primers. Original methodology: Later, an analysis found 75 million to 90 million unique TCR beta chains, and 8.5 million to 12 million of these were shared. Assay: immunoSEQ multiplex PCR; the TCRdb copy retains only in-frame clones and omits some. Clone size and the V and J calls come from that table; the DNA yielded D and trimming. The sample lists fewer than 80,000 clones, about 81% occurring once. The specimen sequenced was PBMCs. The TCR originated in a woman aged 25 to 45 in good health and CMV-seronegative.

The CDR3: CAWSGRGATNEKLFF. The CDR3 nucleotides are TGTGCCTGGAGTGGCAGGGGTGCAACTAATGAAAAACTGTTTTTT. This chain joins TRBV30 and TRBJ1-4; D might be TRBD1 (6 bases). With 1 base removed from V and 0 bases from J, the gap between germline ends came to 9 bases. The germline gives CDR1 GTSNPN, CDR2 SVGIG (reference sequence). CDR3 size: 15 residues.